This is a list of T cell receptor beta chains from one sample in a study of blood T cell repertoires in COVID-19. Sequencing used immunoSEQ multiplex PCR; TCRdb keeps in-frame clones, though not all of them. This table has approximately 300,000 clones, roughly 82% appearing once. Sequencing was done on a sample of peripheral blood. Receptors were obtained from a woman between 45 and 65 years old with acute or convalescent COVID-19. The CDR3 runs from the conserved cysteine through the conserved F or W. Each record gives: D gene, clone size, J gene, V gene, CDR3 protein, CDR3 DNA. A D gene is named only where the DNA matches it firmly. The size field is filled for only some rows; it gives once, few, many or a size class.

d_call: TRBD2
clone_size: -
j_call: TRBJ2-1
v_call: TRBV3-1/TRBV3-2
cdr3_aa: CASSRGVAGGVPYNEQFF
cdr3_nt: TGTGCCAGCAGCCGCGGGGTAGCGGGAGGGGTGCCCTACAATGAGCAGTTCTTC

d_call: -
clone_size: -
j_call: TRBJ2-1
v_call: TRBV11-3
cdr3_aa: CASSLPARNEQFF
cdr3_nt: TGTGCCAGCAGCTTACCAGCGCGGAATGAGCAGTTCTTC

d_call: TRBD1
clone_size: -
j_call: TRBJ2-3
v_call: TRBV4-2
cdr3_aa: CASSQDGRQGTDTQYF
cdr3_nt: TGTGCCAGCAGCCAAGATGGGAGACAGGGGACAGATACGCAGTATTTT

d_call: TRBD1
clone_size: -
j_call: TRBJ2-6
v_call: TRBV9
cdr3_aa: CASSVAPLDRGAYGANVLTF
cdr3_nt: TGTGCCAGCAGCGTAGCACCCCTGGACAGGGGGGCTTATGGGGCCAACGTCCTGACTTTC

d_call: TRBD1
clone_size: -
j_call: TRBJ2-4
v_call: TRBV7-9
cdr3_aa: CASSLSYRGTKNIQYF
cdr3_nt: TGTGCCAGCAGCTTGTCGTACAGGGGCACCAAAAACATTCAGTACTTC

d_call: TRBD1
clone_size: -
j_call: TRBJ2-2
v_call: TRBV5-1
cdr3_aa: CASSLSGGLTGELFF
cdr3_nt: TGCGCCAGCAGCTTGTCAGGGGGTCTGACCGGGGAGCTGTTTTTT

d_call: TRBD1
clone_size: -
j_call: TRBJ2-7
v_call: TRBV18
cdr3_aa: CASSRAAGTGGFEQYF
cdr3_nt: TGTGCCAGCTCACGCGCCGCCGGGACAGGGGGCTTCGAGCAGTACTTC

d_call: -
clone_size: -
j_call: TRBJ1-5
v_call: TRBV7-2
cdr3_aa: CASSLGGYQPQHF
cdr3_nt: TGTGCCAGCAGCTTGGGAGGGTATCAGCCCCAGCATTTT

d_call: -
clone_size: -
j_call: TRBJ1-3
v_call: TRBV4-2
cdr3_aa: CASSQDLTAISGNTIYF
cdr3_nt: TGTGCCAGCAGCCAAGATCTGACAGCCATCTCTGGAAACACCATATATTTT

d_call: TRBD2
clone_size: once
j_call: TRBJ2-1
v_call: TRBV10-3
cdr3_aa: CAISDGLAGGGEQFF
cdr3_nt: TGTGCCATCAGTGACGGACTAGCGGGAGGAGGTGAGCAGTTCTTC

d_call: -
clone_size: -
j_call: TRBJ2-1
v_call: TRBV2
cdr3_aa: CASSLRFEPGNEQFF
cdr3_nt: TGTGCCAGCAGTCTACGATTTGAGCCGGGCAATGAGCAGTTCTTC

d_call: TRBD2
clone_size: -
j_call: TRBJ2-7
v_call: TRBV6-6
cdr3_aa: CASSSPGGGEQYF
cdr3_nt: TGTGCCAGCAGCTCCCCGGGAGGGGGCGAGCAGTACTTC

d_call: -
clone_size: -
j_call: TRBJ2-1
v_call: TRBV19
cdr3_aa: CASRRGPSSYNEQFF
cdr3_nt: TGTGCCAGTAGGCGGGGACCCTCCTCCTACAATGAGCAGTTCTTC

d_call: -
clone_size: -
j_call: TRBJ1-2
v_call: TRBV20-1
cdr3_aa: CSASMLEGLRGYTF
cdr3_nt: TGCAGTGCTAGTATGTTGGAGGGGCTAAGGGGCTACACCTTC

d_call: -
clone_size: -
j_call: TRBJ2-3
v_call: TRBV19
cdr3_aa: CASKLGLTSDTQYF
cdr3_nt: TGTGCCAGTAAGCTAGGTCTAACATCAGATACGCAGTATTTT

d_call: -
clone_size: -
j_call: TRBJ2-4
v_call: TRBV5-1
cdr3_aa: CASSLGGPSIQYF
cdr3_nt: TGCGCCAGCAGCTTGGGGGGGCCCAGCATTCAGTACTTC

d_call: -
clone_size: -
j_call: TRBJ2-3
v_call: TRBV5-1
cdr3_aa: CASSSPHSTDTQYF
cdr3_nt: TGCGCCAGCAGCTCCCCGCACAGTACAGATACGCAGTATTTT

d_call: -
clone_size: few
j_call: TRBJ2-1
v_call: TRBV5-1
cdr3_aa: CASSAQREREQFF
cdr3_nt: TGCGCCAGCAGCGCACAGAGGGAACGTGAGCAGTTCTTC

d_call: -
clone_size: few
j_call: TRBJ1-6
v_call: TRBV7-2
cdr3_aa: CASSKGQSSYNSPLHF
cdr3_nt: TGTGCCAGCAGCAAGGGACAAAGCTCCTATAATTCACCCCTCCACTTT

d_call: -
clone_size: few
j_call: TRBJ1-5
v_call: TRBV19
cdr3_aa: CASSRLNQPQHF
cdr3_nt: TGTGCCAGTAGTCGTCTCAATCAGCCCCAGCATTTT

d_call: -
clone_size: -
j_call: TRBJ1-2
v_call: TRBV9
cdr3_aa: CASSSSGHNYGYTF
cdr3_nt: TGTGCCAGCAGCTCCAGTGGGCATAACTATGGCTACACCTTC

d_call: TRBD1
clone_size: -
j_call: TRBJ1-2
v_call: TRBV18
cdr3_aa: CASSPLGTGSDGYTF
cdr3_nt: TGTGCCAGCTCACCACTAGGGACAGGGTCTGATGGCTACACCTTC

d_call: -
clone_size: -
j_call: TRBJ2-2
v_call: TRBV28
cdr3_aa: CASGGNRFGELFF
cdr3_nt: TGTGCCAGCGGGGGGAATCGTTTCGGGGAGCTGTTTTTT

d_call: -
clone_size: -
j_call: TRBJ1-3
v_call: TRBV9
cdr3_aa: CASSVEASGSGNTIYF
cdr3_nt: TGTGCCAGCAGCGTAGAAGCGTCGGGCTCTGGAAACACCATATATTTT

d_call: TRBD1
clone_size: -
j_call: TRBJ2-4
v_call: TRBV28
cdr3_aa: CASRLGGNLRNIQYF
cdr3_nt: TGTGCCAGTCGCTTAGGGGGCAATCTCCGAAACATTCAGTACTTC

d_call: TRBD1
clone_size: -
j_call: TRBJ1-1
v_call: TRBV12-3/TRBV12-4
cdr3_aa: CASSLGTAEAFF
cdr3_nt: TGTGCCAGCAGTCTGGGGACAGCTGAAGCTTTCTTT

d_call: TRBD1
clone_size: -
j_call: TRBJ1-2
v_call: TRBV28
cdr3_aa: CASSPLDRGLGGYTF
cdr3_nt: TGTGCCAGCAGTCCGCTTGACAGGGGGCTCGGTGGCTACACCTTC

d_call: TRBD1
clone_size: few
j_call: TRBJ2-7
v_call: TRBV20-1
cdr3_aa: CSATQGDEQYF
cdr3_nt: TGCAGTGCTACACAGGGGGACGAGCAGTACTTC

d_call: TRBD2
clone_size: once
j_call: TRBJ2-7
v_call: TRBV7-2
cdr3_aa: CASSLVAGAYEQYF
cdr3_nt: TGTGCCAGCAGCTTAGTAGCGGGAGCTTACGAGCAGTACTTC

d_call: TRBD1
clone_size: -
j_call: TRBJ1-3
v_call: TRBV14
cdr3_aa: CASSHEGDRGSGNTIYF
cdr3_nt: TGTGCCAGCAGCCACGAAGGGGACAGGGGCAGCGGAAACACCATATATTTT

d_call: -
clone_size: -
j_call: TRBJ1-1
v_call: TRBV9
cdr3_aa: CASSVGRNTEAFF
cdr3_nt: TGTGCCAGCAGCGTTGGCAGAAACACTGAAGCTTTCTTT

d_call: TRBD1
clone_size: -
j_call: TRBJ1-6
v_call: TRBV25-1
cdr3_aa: CASSASTGSDSPLHF
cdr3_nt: TGTGCCAGCAGTGCCTCGACAGGGTCCGATTCACCCCTCCACTTT

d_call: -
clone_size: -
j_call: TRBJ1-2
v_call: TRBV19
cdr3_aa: CASSITGIGYTF
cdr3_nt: TGTGCCAGTAGTATAACAGGGATCGGCTACACCTTC

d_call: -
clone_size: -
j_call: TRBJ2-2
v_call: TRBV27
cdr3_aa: CASSLGGGFSGELFF
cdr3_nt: TGTGCCAGCAGTTTAGGCGGGGGCTTCAGCGGGGAGCTGTTTTTT

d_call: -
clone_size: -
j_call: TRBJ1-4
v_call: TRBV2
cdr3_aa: CASSPVSATNEKLFF
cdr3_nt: TGTGCCAGCAGCCCAGTGTCTGCAACTAATGAAAAACTGTTTTTT

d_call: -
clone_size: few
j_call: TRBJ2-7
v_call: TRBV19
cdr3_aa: CASSNRVGYEQYF
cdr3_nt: TGTGCCAGTAGTAACAGGGTCGGCTACGAGCAGTACTTC

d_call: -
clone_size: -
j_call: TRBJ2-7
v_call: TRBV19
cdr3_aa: CASSILSPWSSYEQYF
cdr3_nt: TGTGCCAGTAGTATTCTCAGTCCGTGGAGCTCCTACGAGCAGTACTTC

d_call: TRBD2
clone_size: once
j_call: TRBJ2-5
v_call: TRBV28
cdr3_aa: CASSRPGTSGRAYKTQYF
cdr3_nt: TGTGCCAGCAGCCGACCCGGGACTAGCGGGAGGGCCTATAAGACCCAGTACTTC

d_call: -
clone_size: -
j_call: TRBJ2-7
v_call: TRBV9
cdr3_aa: CASNRDGSSYEQYF
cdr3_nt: TGTGCCTCGAACCGGGACGGGAGCTCCTACGAGCAGTACTTC

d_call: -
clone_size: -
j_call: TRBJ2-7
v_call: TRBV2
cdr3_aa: CASRHRTGQSYEQYF
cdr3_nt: TGTGCCAGCCGTCACCGGACGGGACAATCCTACGAGCAGTACTTC

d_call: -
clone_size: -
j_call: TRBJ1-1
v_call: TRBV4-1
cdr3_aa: CASSPQGFTEAFF
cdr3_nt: TGCGCCAGCAGCCCGCAGGGTTTCACTGAAGCTTTCTTT

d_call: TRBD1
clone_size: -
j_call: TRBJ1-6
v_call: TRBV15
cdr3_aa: CATSLTGGQYSPLHF
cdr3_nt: TGTGCCACCAGCTTAACAGGGGGCCAGTATTCACCCCTCCACTTT

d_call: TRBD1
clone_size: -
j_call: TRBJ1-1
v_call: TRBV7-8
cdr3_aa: CASSLAGKWTGNTEAFF
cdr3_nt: TGTGCCAGCAGCTTAGCGGGAAAGTGGACAGGTAACACTGAAGCTTTCTTT

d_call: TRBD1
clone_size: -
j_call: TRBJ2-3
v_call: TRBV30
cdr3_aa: CAWRTGQGYPDTQYF
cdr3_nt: TGTGCCTGGAGGACGGGACAGGGTTACCCAGATACGCAGTATTTT

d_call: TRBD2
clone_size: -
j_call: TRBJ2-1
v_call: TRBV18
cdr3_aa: CASSPPNGGLAGGPSSVSEQFF
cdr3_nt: TGTGCCAGCTCACCACCAAATGGGGGACTAGCGGGAGGGCCTTCTTCTGTTTCTGAGCAGTTCTTC

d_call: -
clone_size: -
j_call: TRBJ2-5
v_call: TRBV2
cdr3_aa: CASSKEREKTQYF
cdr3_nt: TGTGCCAGCAGTAAAGAGAGAGAGAAGACCCAGTACTTC

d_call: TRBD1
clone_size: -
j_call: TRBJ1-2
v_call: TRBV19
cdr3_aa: CATRQGDGYTF
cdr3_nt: TGTGCCACGAGACAGGGTGATGGCTACACCTTC

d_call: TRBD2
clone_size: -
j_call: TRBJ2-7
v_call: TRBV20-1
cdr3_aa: CSASPLAGSYEQYF
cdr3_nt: TGCAGTGCTAGTCCCCTAGCGGGATCCTACGAGCAGTACTTC

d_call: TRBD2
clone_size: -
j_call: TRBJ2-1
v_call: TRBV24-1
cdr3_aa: CATSDPGTSGRAIGEQFF
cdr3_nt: TGTGCCACCAGTGACCCTGGGACTAGCGGGAGGGCAATAGGTGAGCAGTTCTTC

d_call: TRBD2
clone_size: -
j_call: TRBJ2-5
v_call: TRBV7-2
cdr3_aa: CASRSGLTQETQYF
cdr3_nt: TGTGCCAGCAGGTCGGGACTAACGCAAGAGACCCAGTACTTC

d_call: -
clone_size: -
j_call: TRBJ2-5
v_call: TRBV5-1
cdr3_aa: CASSPDFSETQYF
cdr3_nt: TGCGCCAGCAGCCCGGACTTCTCCGAGACCCAGTACTTC

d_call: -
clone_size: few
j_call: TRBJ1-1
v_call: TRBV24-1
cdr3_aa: CATSDLPWRGNTEAFF
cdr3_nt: TGTGCCACCAGTGATTTGCCATGGAGGGGGAACACTGAAGCTTTCTTT

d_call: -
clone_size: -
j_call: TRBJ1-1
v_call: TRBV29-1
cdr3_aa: CSVEAQGNTEAFF
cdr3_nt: TGCAGCGTTGAAGCGCAGGGGAACACTGAAGCTTTCTTT

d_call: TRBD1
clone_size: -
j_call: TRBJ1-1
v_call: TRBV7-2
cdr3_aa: CASREQGGYTEAFF
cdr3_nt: TGTGCCAGCAGGGAACAGGGGGGTTACACTGAAGCTTTCTTT

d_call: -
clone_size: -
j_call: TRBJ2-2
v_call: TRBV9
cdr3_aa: CASSVAGTGELFF
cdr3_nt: TGTGCCAGCAGCGTAGCCGGTACCGGGGAGCTGTTTTTT